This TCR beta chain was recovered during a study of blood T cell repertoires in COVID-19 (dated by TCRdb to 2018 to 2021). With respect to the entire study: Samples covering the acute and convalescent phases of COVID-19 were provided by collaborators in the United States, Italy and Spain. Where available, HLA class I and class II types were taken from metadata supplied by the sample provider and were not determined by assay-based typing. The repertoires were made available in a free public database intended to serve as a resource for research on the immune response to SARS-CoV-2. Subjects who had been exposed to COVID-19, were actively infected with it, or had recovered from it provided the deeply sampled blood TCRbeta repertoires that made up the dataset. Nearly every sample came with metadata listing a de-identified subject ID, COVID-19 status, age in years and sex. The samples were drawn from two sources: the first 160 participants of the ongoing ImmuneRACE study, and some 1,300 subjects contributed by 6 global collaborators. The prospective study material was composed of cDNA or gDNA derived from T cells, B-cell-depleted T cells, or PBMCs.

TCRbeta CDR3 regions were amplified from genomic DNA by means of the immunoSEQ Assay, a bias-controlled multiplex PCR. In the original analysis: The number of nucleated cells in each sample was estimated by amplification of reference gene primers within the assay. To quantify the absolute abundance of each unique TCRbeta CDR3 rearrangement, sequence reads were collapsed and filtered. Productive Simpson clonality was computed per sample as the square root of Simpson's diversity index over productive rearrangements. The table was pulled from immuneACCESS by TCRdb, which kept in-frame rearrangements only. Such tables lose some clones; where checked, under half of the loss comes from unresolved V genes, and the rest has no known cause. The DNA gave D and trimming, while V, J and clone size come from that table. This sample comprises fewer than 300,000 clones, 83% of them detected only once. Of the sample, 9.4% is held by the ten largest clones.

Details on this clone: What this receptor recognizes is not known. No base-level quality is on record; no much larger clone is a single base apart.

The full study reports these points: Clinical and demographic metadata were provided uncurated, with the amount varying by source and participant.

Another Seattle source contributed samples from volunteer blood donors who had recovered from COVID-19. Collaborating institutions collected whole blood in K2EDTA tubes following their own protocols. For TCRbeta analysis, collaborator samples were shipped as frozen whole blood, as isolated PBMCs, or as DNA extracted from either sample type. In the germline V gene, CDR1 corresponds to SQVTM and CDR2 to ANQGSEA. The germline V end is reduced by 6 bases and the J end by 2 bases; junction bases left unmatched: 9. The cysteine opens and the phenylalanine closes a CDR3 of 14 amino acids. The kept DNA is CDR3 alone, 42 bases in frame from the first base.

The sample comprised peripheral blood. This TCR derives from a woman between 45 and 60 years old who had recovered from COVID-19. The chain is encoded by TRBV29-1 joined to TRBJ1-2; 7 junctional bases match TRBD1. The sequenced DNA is TGCAGCGTGTCCCCCGGGACAGACAACTATGGCTACACCTTC. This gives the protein CSVSPGTDNYGYTF. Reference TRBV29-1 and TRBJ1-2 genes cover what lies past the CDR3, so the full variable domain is SAVISQKPSRDICQRGTSLTIQCQVDSQVTMMFWYRQQPGQSLTLIATANQGSEATYESGFVIDKFPISRPNLTFSTLTVSNMSPEDSSIYLCSVSPGTDNYGYTFGSGTRLTVV.